This T cell receptor beta chain originates from a study of blood T cells in healthy people across ages. This clonotype was counted many times. Per individual sample, total RNA of at least 5.5 micrograms was extracted. Together with a sample-barcoded 5' primer, a J-beta primer mix was included in a second PCR lasting roughly 6 to 12 cycles. One entry per CDR3 protein results from TCRdb running MiXCR on the 5' RACE reads. Counted here are around 870,000 distinct CDR3 sequences, around 28% occurring once; the ten biggest clones make up 15% to 20%. The clonotype originates from an elderly woman in good health. Sequenced sample: blood.

CDR3 nucleotides: TGCAGTGCCAAGTCATATCGGGGGGGAAGCTCCTACAATGAGCAGTTCTTC. Its protein is CSAKSYRGGSSYNEQFF. The chain employs TRBV20-1 and TRBJ2-1, with TRBD2 matching over 8 bases. The length of the CDR3 is 17 residues. Germline lookup yields CDR1 DFQATT and CDR2 SNEGSKA (reference sequence). The junction had 13 bases not matched to a gene; V was cut back by 6 bases and J by 0 bases.